A single sample is the source of the 8 T cell receptor beta chains below, sequenced in a study of cytomegalovirus exposure and HLA in healthy donors (dated by TCRdb to 2015 to 2018). Libraries came from the immunoSEQ multiplex PCR assay. Not all clones reach the TCRdb copy of this immuneACCESS table, which keeps in-frame sequences only. Checked studies attribute under half of the gap to unresolved V genes and leave the rest unexplained. In this sample the table shows roughly 110,000 clones, about 88% of which occur a single time. The top ten hold about 1.8% of the sample. The sample comprised PBMCs. The receptors come from a woman younger than 30 in good health and CMV-seropositive.

The rearrangement uses TRBV5-4 and TRBJ2-2, with 7 bases matching TRBD1. Germline V gives CDR1 SGHNT, CDR2 YYREEE (reference sequence). The CDR3 is made up of 16 amino acids. After removal of 6 bases from V and 1 base from J, the junction contained 9 bases not matched to a gene. The CDR3 DNA reads as TGTGCCAGCACGGACCGGGACAGAAGGAACACCGGGGAGCTGTTTTTT. Encoded protein: CASTDRDRRNTGELFF.

The V call is TRBV11-2, the J call TRBJ2-7; 8 bases are a match to TRBD1. J was trimmed by 0 bases and V by 4 bases; bases with no gene match: 8. The CDR3 covers 16 residues. CDR1 and CDR2 from the germline V gene are SGHAT and FQNNGV. Here the CDR3 DNA reads TGTGCCAGCAGCTATCGACAGGGGACTTTCTCCTACGAGCAGTACTTC. Protein product: CASSYRQGTFSYEQYF.

The chain is built from TRBV5-6 and TRBJ1-1; 7 bases agree with TRBD1. Losses at the gene ends were 0 bases for V and 7 bases for J; bases not matched to a gene: 0. CDR1 and CDR2 from the germline V gene are SGHDT and YYEEEE. CDR3 size: 12 residues. CDR3 nucleotides: TGTGCCAGCAGCTTGGGGGACAGTGAAGCTTTCTTT. It translates to CASSLGDSEAFF.

The CDR3 bases are TGCGCCAGCAGTGAGTCGCTTAGCGGGGGTCGTGGAGATACGCAGTATTTT. Its translation is CASSESLSGGRGDTQYF. J is TRBJ2-3 and V is TRBV10-2; 9 nucleotides agree with TRBD2. The CDR3 totals 17 residues. The V segment lost 0 bases and the J segment 5 bases; nucleotides outside the gene matches: 9. Germline CDR1 WSHSY, CDR2 SAAADI.

The CDR3 loop reads CAISSGPQGLGATEAFF. CDR3 DNA sequence: TGTGCCATCAGTTCGGGTCCACAAGGGTTGGGGGCCACTGAAGCTTTCTTT. The J gene is TRBJ1-1, the V gene TRBV10-3, with D possibly TRBD1 on 6 matching bases. The CDR3 extends over 17 amino acids. The V end was cut by 5 bases, the J end by 4 bases, with 23 bases between. Germline CDR1 is ENHRY and CDR2 is SYGVKD.

This sequence joins TRBV9 and TRBJ2-5; 10 bases are shared with TRBD1. V lost 3 bases and J lost 5; bases outside the gene matches: 7. The CDR3 sequence is 15 residues long. Germline V gene sequence: CDR1 SGDLS, CDR2 YYNGEE. The CDR3 nucleotides read TGTGCCAGCAGCGCCCAGGACAGGGGGTTGGAGACCCAGTACTTC. Translating gives CASSAQDRGLETQYF.

This rearrangement joins TRBV4-1 to TRBJ2-7, with a possible D match to TRBD2 (6 bases). Per germline, CDR1 MGHRA and CDR2 YSYEKL. The CDR3 sequence is 15 residues long. V was clipped by 0 bases and J by 1 base, with 10 bases between them. CDR3: CASSQDPGGSYEQYF. CDR3 nucleotides: TGCGCCAGCAGCCAAGATCCCGGGGGATCCTACGAGCAGTACTTC.

The chain couples TRBV27 to TRBJ2-2, with TRBD2 matching 13 bases. Germline V lookup: CDR1 MNHEY, CDR2 SMNVEV (reference sequence). V dropped 2 bases and J dropped 6; count of bases not matched to a gene: 0. The CDR3 extends over 15 amino acids. Here the CDR3 reads CASSLTSGGAGELFF. The DNA for the CDR3 is TGTGCCAGCAGTTTAACTAGCGGGGGGGCCGGGGAGCTGTTTTTT.